This TCR beta chain was identified during a study of vaccination effects on CD4 cells after COVID-19. Study results and caveats: Healthy vaccinees had only 1 of 255 vaccine-induced clones cross-react with common cold coronaviruses. Marked contraction was observed in infection-induced and vaccine-induced clones late after vaccination. Few convalescent patients, and no early post-infection timepoints, were available to the study.

This table comes from immunoSEQ multiplex PCR, and its TCRdb copy is limited to in-frame clones, with some not included. The repertoire has about 20,000 clones, roughly 78% of them found once; the top ten carry about 9.7%. Viral peptide pools were used in the ViraFEST assay to expand antigen-specific CD4+ T cells, and sequencing came afterward. Following 10 days of culture, CD4+ T cells were isolated. Vaccinated recipients, who were negative for nucleocapsid antibodies, had no history of SARS-CoV-2 infection. On both days 3 and 7, half of the culture medium was replaced with IL-2 medium. About this clone itself: Antigen unknown.

The CDR3 is 13 residues long. Trimming took 0 bases from V and 8 from J, leaving 10 bases between them. Per the germline V gene, CDR1 is KGHSH and CDR2 is LQKENI. This chain connects TRBV18 to TRBJ1-1, with D tentatively TRBD1 (6 bases). The origin of this receptor is a human donor who received a COVID-19 vaccine. This specimen consisted of CD4+ T cells from PBMCs cultured with HCoV-NL63 spike peptides, obtained before COVID-19 vaccination. The CDR3: CASSPPITGEAFF. In DNA, the CDR3 is TGTGCCAGCTCACCACCCATTACAGGGGAAGCTTTCTTT.